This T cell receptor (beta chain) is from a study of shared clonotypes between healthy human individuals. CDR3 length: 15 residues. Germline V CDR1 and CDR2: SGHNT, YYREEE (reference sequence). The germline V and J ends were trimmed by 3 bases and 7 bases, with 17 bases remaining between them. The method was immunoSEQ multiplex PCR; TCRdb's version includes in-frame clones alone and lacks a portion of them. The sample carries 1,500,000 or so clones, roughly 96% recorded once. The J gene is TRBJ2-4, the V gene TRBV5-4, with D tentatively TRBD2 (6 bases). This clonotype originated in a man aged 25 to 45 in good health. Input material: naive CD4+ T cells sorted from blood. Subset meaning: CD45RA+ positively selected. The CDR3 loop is CASSSPGGVSNIQYF. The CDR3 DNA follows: TGTGCCAGCAGCTCCCCCGGGGGAGTAAGTAACATTCAGTACTTC.